Each of the 27 T cell receptor beta chains below was sequenced from the same sample in a study of blood T cell repertoires in COVID-19. TCRdb's copy holds only in-frame clones and misses some; the assay was immunoSEQ multiplex PCR. This table holds some 20,000 clones, 70% to 80% found once. Source material: peripheral blood. The receptors come from a man older than 75 with acute or convalescent COVID-19.

The J gene is TRBJ2-5, the V gene TRBV5-4; D unresolved. CDR1 and CDR2 from the germline V gene are SGHNT and YYREEE (reference sequence). This CDR3 is built from 11 residues. V was trimmed by 2 bases and J by 7 bases, leaving 6 bases between them. The CDR3 reads CASSFAGTQYF. The CDR3 bases are TGTGCCAGCAGCTTCGCAGGGACCCAGTACTTC.

A single count supports this clone. The rearrangement uses TRBV7-8 and TRBJ1-2; D ambiguous. This CDR3 is built from 18 residues. CDR1 and CDR2 (germline): SGHVS, FQNEAQ. The ends were cut back, 5 bases at V and 4 bases at J, with 26 bases in the middle. The CDR3 reads CASSPRGDLRVPSYGYTF. CDR3 DNA: TGTGCCAGCAGCCCGCGCGGCGATTTGAGGGTACCTTCCTATGGCTACACCTTC.

This sequence joins TRBV12-2 and TRBJ2-1; the DNA was not compared with TRBD2, the D call given in the table. TRBV12-2 corresponds to a pseudogene. The CDR3 covers 15 residues. CDR3 DNA: TGTGCAAGTCGTCCCGGGACTAGCGGGTACAATGAGCAGTTCTTC. This gives the protein CASRPGTSGYNEQFF.

The chain carries TRBV5-1 and TRBJ2-1; 8 nucleotides agree with TRBD2. This CDR3 is built from 14 residues. Trimming removed 3 bases from V and 7 bases from J; junction bases left unmatched: 6. Germline CDR1 and CDR2: SGHRS and YFSETQ. The CDR3 nucleotides read TGCGCCAGCAGCTCGCAAGCGGGAGTAAATGAGCAGTTCTTC. Translating gives CASSSQAGVNEQFF.

The rearrangement links TRBV2 to TRBJ2-5, with 9 positions matching TRBD1. The V gene end was trimmed by 1 base and the J gene end by 4 bases; junction bases not matched to a gene: 4. From germline, CDR1 is SNHLY and CDR2 FYNNEI. This CDR3 region has 15 residues. The CDR3 nucleotides are TGTGCCAGCAGTGAAGGGACAGGGGATGGAGAGACCCAGTACTTC. Its protein product is CASSEGTGDGETQYF.

This chain joins TRBV5-1 and TRBJ2-5; D perhaps matches TRBD1 (6 bases). The CDR3 length is 14 residues. Looked up from germline, CDR1 is SGHRS and CDR2 is YFSETQ. V was clipped by 0 bases and J by 2 bases, with 8 bases between them. DNA of the CDR3: TGCGCCAGCAGCTTGGATAGGGGGCAAGAGACCCAGTACTTC. Translation: CASSLDRGQETQYF.

This clone was counted a few times. V and J are TRBV19 and TRBJ2-5, with 7 bases lining up with TRBD2. Germline CDR1 and CDR2: LNHDA and SQIVND (reference sequence). The CDR3 contains 15 residues. Germline trimming cut 6 bases from V and 5 bases from J; bases unmatched to any gene: 12. The CDR3 DNA reads TGTGCCAGTAGCAGAACGGGTAGGGGAGGGGAGACCCAGTACTTC. Protein product: CASSRTGRGGETQYF.

CDR3 nucleotide sequence: TGTGCCAGCAGCGTAGGGGGCCAGCTAGGAGATACGCAGTATTTT. Translated: CASSVGGQLGDTQYF. This chain links TRBV9 with TRBJ2-3; tentative D call: TRBD1 (5 bases). The germline V gene has CDR1 SGDLS and CDR2 YYNGEE. The CDR3 is 15 amino acids. V was pared by 0 bases and J by 5 bases, with 13 bases between.

The CDR3 here is CASSFVGDSYNEQFF. CDR3 DNA: TGTGCCAGCAGCTTTGTCGGGGACTCCTACAATGAGCAGTTCTTC. The chain employs TRBV7-6 and TRBJ2-1, with a possible D match to TRBD2 (5 bases). The CDR3 runs 15 residues. The V end was cut by 3 bases, the J end by 0 bases, with 9 bases between. Germline CDR1 reads SGHVS; CDR2 reads FNYEAQ.

This clone occurred once. The chain joins TRBV11-2 to TRBJ1-1; 10 bases are a match to TRBD1. With 4 bases clipped from V and 1 base from J, the junction kept 6 bases outside the gene matches. The CDR3 runs to 16 residues. Germline values: CDR1 SGHAT, CDR2 FQNNGV. The CDR3 sequence: CASSSLGTGANTEAFF. The CDR3 region has the DNA TGTGCCAGCAGCTCCTTGGGGACAGGGGCGAACACTGAAGCTTTCTTT.

This clone was found a few times. The chain links TRBV24-1 to TRBJ2-1; 10 bases map to TRBD2. Germline V gene lookup returns CDR1 KGHDR and CDR2 SFDVKD. After removal of 10 bases from V and 3 bases from J, the junction contained 5 bases not matched to a gene. The CDR3 runs 14 residues. CDR3 sequence: CATALAGVYNEQFF. CDR3 in DNA: TGTGCCACTGCCCTAGCGGGAGTCTACAATGAGCAGTTCTTC.

The chain is built from TRBV30 and TRBJ2-7, with TRBD2 matching 7 bases. V shed 4 bases, J shed 3 bases, and the junction held 12 bases outside the gene matches. Per the germline V gene, CDR1 is GTSNPN and CDR2 is SVGIG (reference sequence). CDR3 length equals 15 residues. CDR3 nucleotides: TGTGCCTGGAAAGCCGGAGGTAGCGGGTTCTACGAGCAGTACTTC. This encodes CAWKAGGSGFYEQYF.

The gene calls are TRBV4-3 and TRBJ2-7; TRBD2 agrees at 7 bases. CDR3 length equals 14 residues. J lost 1 base, V lost 1 base, and 1 base had no gene match. The germline gives CDR1 LGHNA, CDR2 YSLEER. The DNA for the CDR3 is TGCGCCAGCAGCCAAGGGACTAGGTCCTACGAGCAGTACTTC. This encodes CASSQGTRSYEQYF.

There are a few counts of this clone. The CDR3 reads CASSIDGAGGGSLEAFF. CDR3 nucleotide sequence: TGTGCCAGTAGTATAGATGGGGCAGGGGGTGGTTCTCTGGAAGCTTTCTTT. The chain recombines TRBV19 with TRBJ1-1; 7 bases match TRBD1. The V gene end was trimmed by 0 bases and the J gene end by 8 bases; junction bases not matched to a gene: 15. In germline, CDR1 is LNHDA, CDR2 SQIVND (reference sequence). There are 17 residues in the CDR3.

This clone was recorded only once. The same CDR3 is also encoded by other DNA sequences in this sample. The J gene is TRBJ2-7, the V gene TRBV9; TRBD1 aligns across 11 bases. Germline CDR1 reads SGDLS; CDR2 reads YYNGEE. The CDR3 loop spans 13 amino acids. V lost 5 bases and J lost 4; bases outside the gene matches: 2. CDR3 DNA sequence: TGTGCCAGCAGTGGACAGGGGGCGTACGAGCAGTACTTC. Translating gives CASSGQGAYEQYF.

This sequence joins TRBV5-1 and TRBJ2-3; TRBD2 matches at 7 bases. V lost 1 base and J lost 4; bases outside the gene matches: 12. The germline CDR1 and CDR2 sequences are SGHRS and YFSETQ. The CDR3 loop spans 17 amino acids. CDR3 bases: TGCGCCAGCAGCTTGCCCGGACTAGTAATTGCGGCAGATACGCAGTATTTT. Amino acid sequence: CASSLPGLVIAADTQYF.

The chain recombines TRBV7-2 with TRBJ1-5; 9 nucleotides match TRBD1. Losses at the gene ends were 5 bases for V and 4 bases for J; bases not matched to a gene: 6. CDR3 length: 15 amino acids. CDR1 is SGHTA, CDR2 FQGNSA, per germline. CDR3 protein: CASSQTGTGNQPQHF. Written as DNA, the CDR3 is TGTGCCAGCAGCCAAACGGGGACAGGGAATCAGCCCCAGCATTTT.

This clone is a singleton in its sample. The chain uses TRBV12-3 or TRBV12-4 and TRBJ1-2, with D possibly being TRBD1 (5 bases). This CDR3 is built from 13 residues. V lost 6 bases and J lost 4, with 12 bases in between. Here the CDR3 reads CASRLTVAYGYTF. In DNA form, the CDR3 reads TGTGCCAGCAGGCTGACAGTCGCCTATGGCTACACCTTC.

The J gene is TRBJ1-5, the V gene TRBV19; 8 positions match TRBD1. Per germline, CDR1 LNHDA and CDR2 SQIVND (reference sequence). Trimming at V came to 4 bases and at J to 4 bases, leaving 3 bases not matched to a gene. The CDR3 contains 14 residues. The CDR3 DNA reads as TGTGCCAGTAGTACGGACAGGGTGAATCAGCCCCAGCATTTT. This codes for CASSTDRVNQPQHF.

This clone was observed a handful of times. The V call is TRBV6-5, the J call TRBJ1-2; 7 nucleotides agree with TRBD1. CDR3 length equals 13 residues. V trimming: 6 bases; J trimming: 3 bases; junction bases outside the gene matches: 4. Germline lookup yields CDR1 MNHEY and CDR2 SVGAGI. The CDR3 DNA is TGTGCCAGCAGCAGGGACAGCGACTATGGCTACACCTTC. This codes for CASSRDSDYGYTF.

This rearrangement joins TRBV15 to TRBJ2-7, with D perhaps TRBD1 (5 bases). V lost 0 bases and J 1 base, leaving 7 bases between the germline ends. This CDR3 has 14 residues. The germline CDR1 and CDR2 sequences are LNHNV and YYDKDF (reference sequence). The CDR3 DNA reads as TGTGCCACCAGCAGAGATCGACAGTCCTACGAGCAGTACTTC. This sequence encodes CATSRDRQSYEQYF.

Written as DNA, the CDR3 is TGCAGCGTTGATAAGCGGGAGCCGGGGGAGCAGTTCTTC. It codes for CSVDKREPGEQFF. The chain couples TRBV29-1 to TRBJ2-1; 8 bases map to TRBD2. Germline V gives CDR1 SQVTM, CDR2 ANQGSEA. Trimming at V came to 3 bases and at J to 10 bases, leaving 8 bases not matched to a gene. There are 13 residues in the CDR3.

The chain couples TRBV6-2 or TRBV6-3 to TRBJ2-3; TRBD2 agrees at 9 bases. CDR1 and CDR2 from the germline V gene are MNHEY and SVGEGT. The J segment lost 3 bases and the V segment lost 1 base, leaving 5 bases of the junction unmatched. The CDR3 has 16 residues. CDR3 protein: CASSYWLAGDTDTQYF. The CDR3 nucleotides read TGTGCCAGCAGTTACTGGTTAGCGGGAGATACAGATACGCAGTATTTT.

This clone has just a few counts. The V and J genes are TRBV6-5 and TRBJ2-1; D may be TRBD2 (6 bases). Trimming took 6 bases from V and 7 from J, leaving 13 bases between them. Germline loops: CDR1 MNHEY, CDR2 SVGAGI. This CDR3 has 13 residues. CDR3 amino acids: CASSRRRANEQFF. For the CDR3, the DNA is TGTGCCAGCAGCCGACGGAGGGCGAATGAGCAGTTCTTC.

This clone was observed a handful of times. The genes are TRBV19 and TRBJ1-1, with 9 bases lining up with TRBD1. CDR3 size: 14 residues. With V trimmed by 5 bases and J by 5 bases, 6 bases remained unmatched. Per the germline V gene, CDR1 is LNHDA and CDR2 is SQIVND (reference sequence). CDR3 amino acids: CASSPQGAGTEAFF. The CDR3 DNA reads TGTGCCAGTAGTCCACAGGGGGCAGGGACTGAAGCTTTCTTT.

CDR3 bases: TGTGCCAGCAGCTTAAGAGCCGGGGAGCTGTTTTTT. Protein: CASSLRAGELFF. The V and J genes are TRBV7-3 and TRBJ2-2; D is ambiguous. This CDR3 comprises 12 residues. The germline CDR1 and CDR2 sequences are SGHTA and FQGTGA. Trimming cost V 1 base and J 6 bases, with 3 bases left between them.

This clone is a singleton in its sample. The chain uses TRBV2 and TRBJ1-2, with TRBD1 matching over 8 bases. The germline gives CDR1 SNHLY, CDR2 FYNNEI. This CDR3 is 14 amino acids long. The V gene end was trimmed by 5 bases and the J gene end by 6 bases; junction bases not matched to a gene: 8. The CDR3, as DNA: TGTGCCAGCAGTCGGCAGGGGGCGTGGGATGGCTACACCTTC. Residues: CASSRQGAWDGYTF.